The present T cell receptor beta chain was sequenced within a study of blood T cell repertoires in COVID-19 (dated by TCRdb to about 2020). Study-level background: The collaborator samples originated in the United States, Italy and Spain and spanned the acute and convalescent phases of COVID-19. A freely available public database, intended as a resource for researchers studying the immune response to SARS-CoV-2, is where the repertoires were released. Deeply sampled blood TCRbeta repertoires from subjects exposed to, actively infected with, or recovered from COVID-19 were included in the dataset. The prospective study material was composed of cDNA or gDNA derived from T cells, B-cell-depleted T cells, or PBMCs. A de-identified subject ID, COVID-19 status, age in years and sex were almost always included in the sample metadata. The samples were drawn from two sources: the first 160 participants of the ongoing ImmuneRACE study, and 1,254 subjects contributed by 6 global collaborators. Where available, HLA class I and class II types were obtained from metadata supplied by the sample provider rather than from assay-based typing. Points the paper makes about the study in general: Clinical and demographic metadata were provided uncurated, with the amount varying by source and participant.

TCRbeta CDR3 regions were amplified from genomic DNA by means of the immunoSEQ Assay, a bias-controlled multiplex PCR. The published analysis was carried out like this. The number of nucleated cells in each sample was estimated from the amplification of reference gene primers within the assay. Sequence reads were collapsed and filtered to measure the absolute abundance of every unique TCRbeta CDR3 rearrangement. For each sample, productive Simpson clonality was calculated as the square root of Simpson's diversity index across productive rearrangements. What TCRdb holds here is the immuneACCESS table cut down to in-frame rearrangements. Part of the clones is not present; checked against another copy, under half of the missing clones reflect an unresolved V gene, and the others are unexplained. That table supplies the V and J calls and clone size; D and trimming were determined from the DNA. A total of about 270,000 clones appear in this sample, 80% to 90% of them only once. 2.4% of the sample is held by the ten biggest clonotypes.

As regards this clone: This clone's antigen is unknown. Base qualities were left out, and no much larger clone turns up one base away.

The germline V gene (reference sequence) provides CDR1 SEHNR and CDR2 FQNEAQ. The CDR3 has 14 amino acids, counting the end cysteine and phenylalanine. The read is trimmed to its CDR3 DNA, 42 bases read in frame from base 1. The V and J ends are trimmed by 5 bases and 0 bases, leaving 10 bases between them. Participants in the prospective study were enrolled through a virtual design, were aged about 18 to 90 years, and lived in about 25 United States geographic areas. Cohort assignment in the prospective study relied on participant-reported clinical history from a screening survey and a study questionnaire. For ImmuneRACE Cohort 3, a participant was defined as recovered based on two consecutive negative NP/OP PCR tests, clearance by a healthcare professional, or resolution of symptoms. Mobile phlebotomists in the prospective study collected whole blood, serum and a nasopharyngeal or oropharyngeal swab from every participant. Participants in the prospective study had the option to provide additional blood draws and questionnaires over an approximately two-month period. Before DNA extraction, blood samples from the prospective study were shipped at room temperature or frozen.

The chain employs TRBV7-9 and TRBJ2-5; tentative D gene TRBD1, with 6 bases matching. The receptor's source is a woman aged 18 to 35 who had recovered from COVID-19. Sequencing input: PBMCs or T cells enriched from blood (not recorded which). The CDR3 has the sequence CASSPGQHQETQYF. At the DNA level, the sequence is TGTGCCAGCAGCCCCGGACAGCACCAAGAGACCCAGTACTTC.